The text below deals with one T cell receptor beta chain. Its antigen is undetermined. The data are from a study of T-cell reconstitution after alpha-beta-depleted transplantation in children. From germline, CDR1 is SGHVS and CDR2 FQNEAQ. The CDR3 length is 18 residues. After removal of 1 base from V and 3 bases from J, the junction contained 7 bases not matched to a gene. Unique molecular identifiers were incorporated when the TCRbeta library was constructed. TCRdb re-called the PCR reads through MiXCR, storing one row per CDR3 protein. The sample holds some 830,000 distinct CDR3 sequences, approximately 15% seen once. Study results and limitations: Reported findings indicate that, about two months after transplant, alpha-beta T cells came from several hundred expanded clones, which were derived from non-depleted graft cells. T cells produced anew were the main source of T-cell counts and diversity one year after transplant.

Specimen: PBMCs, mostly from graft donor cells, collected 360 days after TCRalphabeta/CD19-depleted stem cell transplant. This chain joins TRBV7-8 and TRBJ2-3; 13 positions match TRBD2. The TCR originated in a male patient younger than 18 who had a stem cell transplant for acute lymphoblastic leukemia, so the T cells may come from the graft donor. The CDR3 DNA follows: TGTGCCAGCAGCTTAGTGAGGACTAGCGGGAGAGGGACAGATACGCAGTATTTT. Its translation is CASSLVRTSGRGTDTQYF.